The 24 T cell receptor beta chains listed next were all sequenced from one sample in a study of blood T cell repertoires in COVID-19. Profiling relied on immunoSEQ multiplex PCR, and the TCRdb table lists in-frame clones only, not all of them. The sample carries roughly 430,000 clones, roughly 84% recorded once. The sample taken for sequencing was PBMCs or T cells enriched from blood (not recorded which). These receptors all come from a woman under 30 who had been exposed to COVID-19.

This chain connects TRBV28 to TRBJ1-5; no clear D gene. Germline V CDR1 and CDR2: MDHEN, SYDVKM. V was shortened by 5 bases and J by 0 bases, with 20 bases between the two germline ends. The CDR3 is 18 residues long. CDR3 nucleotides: TGTGCCAGCAGTCCCCGCCCATGGAGGACCTATAGCAATCAGCCCCAGCATTTT. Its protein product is CASSPRPWRTYSNQPQHF.

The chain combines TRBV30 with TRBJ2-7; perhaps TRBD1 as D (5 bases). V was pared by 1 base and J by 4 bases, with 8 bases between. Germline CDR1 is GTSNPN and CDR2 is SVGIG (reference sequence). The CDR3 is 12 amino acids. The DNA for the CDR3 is TGTGCCTGGAGTGGACAGTATTACGAGCAGTACTTC. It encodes CAWSGQYYEQYF.

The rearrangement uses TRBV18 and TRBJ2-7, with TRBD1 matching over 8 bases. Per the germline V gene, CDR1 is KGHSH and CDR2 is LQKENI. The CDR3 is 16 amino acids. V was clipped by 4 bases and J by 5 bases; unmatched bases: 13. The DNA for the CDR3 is TGTGCCAGCTCACTGACCATAGGACAGGGCGTCCACGAGCAGTACTTC. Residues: CASSLTIGQGVHEQYF.

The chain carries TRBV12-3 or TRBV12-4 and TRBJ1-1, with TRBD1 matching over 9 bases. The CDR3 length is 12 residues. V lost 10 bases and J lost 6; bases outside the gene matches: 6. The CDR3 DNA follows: TGTGCCACCAGGGGGACAGGGTCTGAAGCTTTCTTT. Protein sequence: CATRGTGSEAFF.

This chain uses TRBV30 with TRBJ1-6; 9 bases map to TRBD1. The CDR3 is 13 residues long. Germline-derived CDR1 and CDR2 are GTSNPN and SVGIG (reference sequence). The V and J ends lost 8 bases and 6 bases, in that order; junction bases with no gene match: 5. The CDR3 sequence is CAGGTGINSPLHF. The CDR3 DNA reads TGTGCCGGCGGGACAGGGATTAATTCACCCCTCCACTTT.

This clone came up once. The CDR3 region is CASSADRLTYNEQFF. Written as DNA, the CDR3 is TGTGCCAGCAGTGCAGACAGGTTAACCTACAATGAGCAGTTCTTC. The gene calls are TRBV2 and TRBJ2-1, with a weak D call TRBD1 (6 bases). V lost 4 bases and J lost 2, with 12 bases in between. The length of the CDR3 is 15 residues. The germline CDR1 and CDR2 sequences are SNHLY and FYNNEI.

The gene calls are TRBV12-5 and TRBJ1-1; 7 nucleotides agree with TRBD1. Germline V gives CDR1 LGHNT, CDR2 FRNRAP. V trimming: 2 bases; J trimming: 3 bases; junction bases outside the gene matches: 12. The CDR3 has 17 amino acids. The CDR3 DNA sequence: TGTGCTAGTGGTTTGATTAGACAGGGACAGACCCACACTGAAGCTTTCTTT. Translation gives CASGLIRQGQTHTEAFF.

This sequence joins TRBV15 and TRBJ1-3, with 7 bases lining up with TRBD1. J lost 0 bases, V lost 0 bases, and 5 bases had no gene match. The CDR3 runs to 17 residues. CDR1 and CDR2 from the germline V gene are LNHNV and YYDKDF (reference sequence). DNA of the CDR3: TGTGCCACCAGCAGAGACATCAGGGGGAGCTCTGGAAACACCATATATTTT. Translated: CATSRDIRGSSGNTIYF.

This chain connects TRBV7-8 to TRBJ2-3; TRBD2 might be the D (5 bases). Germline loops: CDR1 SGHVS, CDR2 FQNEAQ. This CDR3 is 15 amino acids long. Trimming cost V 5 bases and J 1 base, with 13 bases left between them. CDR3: CASSRPGIGTDTQYF. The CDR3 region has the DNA TGTGCCAGCAGCCGTCCGGGAATCGGCACAGATACGCAGTATTTT.

The DNA of the CDR3 is TGTGCCAGCAGCCCTTTCGGACAAAGCAATCAGCCCCAGCATTTT. Its protein product is CASSPFGQSNQPQHF. The chain joins TRBV3-1 (or the pseudogene TRBV3-2) to TRBJ1-5, with D tentatively TRBD1 (5 bases). CDR1 LGHDT and CDR2 YNNKEL come from the germline V gene (reference sequence). The CDR3 covers 15 residues. V was cut by 4 bases and J by 1 base, with 11 bases left in between.

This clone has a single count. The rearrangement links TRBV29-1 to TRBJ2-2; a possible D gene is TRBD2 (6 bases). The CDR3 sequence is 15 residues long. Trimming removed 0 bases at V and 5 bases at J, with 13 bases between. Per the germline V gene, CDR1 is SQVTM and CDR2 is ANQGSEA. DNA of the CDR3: TGCAGCGTTGAAGACCTAGACCGGGGGACCGGGGAGCTGTTTTTT. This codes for CSVEDLDRGTGELFF.

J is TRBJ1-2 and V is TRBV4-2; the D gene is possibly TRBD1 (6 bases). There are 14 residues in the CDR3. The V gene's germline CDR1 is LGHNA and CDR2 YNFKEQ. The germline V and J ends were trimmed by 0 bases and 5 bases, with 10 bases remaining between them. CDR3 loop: CASSQEGARYGYTF. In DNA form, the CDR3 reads TGTGCCAGCAGCCAAGAGGGGGCTAGATATGGCTACACCTTC.

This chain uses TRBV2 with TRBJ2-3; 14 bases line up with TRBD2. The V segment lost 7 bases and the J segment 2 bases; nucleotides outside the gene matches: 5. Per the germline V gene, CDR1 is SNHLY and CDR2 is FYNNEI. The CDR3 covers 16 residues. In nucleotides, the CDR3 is TGTGCCAGCATCGGACTAGCGGGGGGCTACACAGATACGCAGTATTTT. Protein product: CASIGLAGGYTDTQYF.

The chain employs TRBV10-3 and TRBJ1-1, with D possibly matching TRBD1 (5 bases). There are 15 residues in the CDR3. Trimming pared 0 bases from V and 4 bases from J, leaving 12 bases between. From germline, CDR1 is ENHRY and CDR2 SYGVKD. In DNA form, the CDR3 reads TGTGCCATCAGTGAGTCGTTAGGGGTTAGCACTGAAGCTTTCTTT. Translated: CAISESLGVSTEAFF.

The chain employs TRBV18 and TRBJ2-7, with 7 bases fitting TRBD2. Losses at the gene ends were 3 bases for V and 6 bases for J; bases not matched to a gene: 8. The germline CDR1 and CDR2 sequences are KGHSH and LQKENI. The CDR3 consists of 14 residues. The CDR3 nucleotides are TGTGCCAGCTCACCCGGGGCCAGGGAGGGCGAGCAGTACTTC. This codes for CASSPGAREGEQYF.

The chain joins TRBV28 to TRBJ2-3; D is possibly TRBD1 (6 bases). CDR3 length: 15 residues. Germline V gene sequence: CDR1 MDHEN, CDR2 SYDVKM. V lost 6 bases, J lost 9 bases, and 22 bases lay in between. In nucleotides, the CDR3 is TGTGCCAGCAGCGAGAACGCCTTCATCAGGGGAACGCAGTATTTT. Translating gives CASSENAFIRGTQYF.

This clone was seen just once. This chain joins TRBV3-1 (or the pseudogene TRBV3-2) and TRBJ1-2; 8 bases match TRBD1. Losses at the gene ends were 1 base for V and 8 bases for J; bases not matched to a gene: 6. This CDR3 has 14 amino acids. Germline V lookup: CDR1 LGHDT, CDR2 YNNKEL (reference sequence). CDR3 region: CASSQVRQGSGYTF. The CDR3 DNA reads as TGTGCCAGCAGCCAAGTTCGACAGGGGAGCGGCTACACCTTC.

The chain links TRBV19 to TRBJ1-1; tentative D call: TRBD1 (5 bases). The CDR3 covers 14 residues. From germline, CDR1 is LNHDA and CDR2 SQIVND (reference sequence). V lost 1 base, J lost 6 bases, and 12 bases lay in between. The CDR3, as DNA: TGTGCCAGTAGTATAGGGAGGGACGAGGCTGAAGCTTTCTTT. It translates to CASSIGRDEAEAFF.

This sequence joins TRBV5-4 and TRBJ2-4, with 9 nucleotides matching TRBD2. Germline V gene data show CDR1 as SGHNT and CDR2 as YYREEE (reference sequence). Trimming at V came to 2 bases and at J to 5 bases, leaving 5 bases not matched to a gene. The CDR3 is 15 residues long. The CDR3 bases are TGTGCCAGCAGCTTCGGGGAGCGGGGGGAAAACATTCAGTACTTC. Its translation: CASSFGERGENIQYF.

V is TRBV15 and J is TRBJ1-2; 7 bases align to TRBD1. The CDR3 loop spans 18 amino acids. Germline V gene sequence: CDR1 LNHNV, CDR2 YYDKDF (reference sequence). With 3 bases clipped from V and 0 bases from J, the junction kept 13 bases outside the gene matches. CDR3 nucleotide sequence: TGTGCCACCAGCAGCGAATACAGGGGTGGGGTAGCTAACTATGGCTACACCTTC. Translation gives CATSSEYRGGVANYGYTF.

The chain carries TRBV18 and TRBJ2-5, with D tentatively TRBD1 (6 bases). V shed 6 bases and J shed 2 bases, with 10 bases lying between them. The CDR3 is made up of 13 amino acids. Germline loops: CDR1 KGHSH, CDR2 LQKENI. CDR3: CASSLQGQETQYF. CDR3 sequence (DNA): TGTGCCAGCTCTCTCCAGGGGCAAGAGACCCAGTACTTC.

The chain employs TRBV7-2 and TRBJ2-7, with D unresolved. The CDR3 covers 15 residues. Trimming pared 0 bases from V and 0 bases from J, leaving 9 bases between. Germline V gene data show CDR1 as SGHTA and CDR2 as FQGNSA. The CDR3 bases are TGTGCCAGCAGCTTAGCGTACATTCCCTCCTACGAGCAGTACTTC. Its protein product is CASSLAYIPSYEQYF.

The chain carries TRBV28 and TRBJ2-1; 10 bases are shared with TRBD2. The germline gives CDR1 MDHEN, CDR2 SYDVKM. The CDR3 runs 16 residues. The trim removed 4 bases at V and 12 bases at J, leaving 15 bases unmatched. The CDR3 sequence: CASSSTASGSYGVQFF. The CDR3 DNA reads TGTGCCAGCAGTTCCACGGCTAGCGGGAGTTACGGCGTGCAGTTCTTC.

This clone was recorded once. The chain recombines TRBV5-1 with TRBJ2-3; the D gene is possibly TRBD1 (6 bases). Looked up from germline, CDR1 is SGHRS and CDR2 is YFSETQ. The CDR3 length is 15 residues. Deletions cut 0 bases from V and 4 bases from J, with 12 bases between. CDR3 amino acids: CASSLDEAGADTQYF. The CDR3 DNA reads TGCGCCAGCAGCTTGGACGAAGCAGGGGCAGATACGCAGTATTTT.